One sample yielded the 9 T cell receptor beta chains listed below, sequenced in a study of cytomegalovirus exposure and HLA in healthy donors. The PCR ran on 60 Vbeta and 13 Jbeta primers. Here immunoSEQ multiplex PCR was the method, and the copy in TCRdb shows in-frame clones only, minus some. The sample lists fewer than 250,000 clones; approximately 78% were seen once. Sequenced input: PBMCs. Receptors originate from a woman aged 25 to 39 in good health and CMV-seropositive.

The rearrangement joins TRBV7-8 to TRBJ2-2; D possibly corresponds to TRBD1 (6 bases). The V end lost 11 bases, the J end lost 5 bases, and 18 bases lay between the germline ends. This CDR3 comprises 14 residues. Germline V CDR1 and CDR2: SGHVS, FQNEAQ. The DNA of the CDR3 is TGTGCCTATCGGTCCAGGGGAAGTACCGGGGAGCTGTTTTTT. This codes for CAYRSRGSTGELFF.

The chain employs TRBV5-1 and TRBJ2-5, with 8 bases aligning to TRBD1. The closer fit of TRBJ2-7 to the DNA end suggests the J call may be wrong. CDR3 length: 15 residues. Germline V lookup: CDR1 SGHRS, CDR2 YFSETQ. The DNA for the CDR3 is TGCGCCAGCAGTTTAGAGCAGGGGGCGATCTACGAGCAGTACTTC. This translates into CASSLEQGAIYEQYF.

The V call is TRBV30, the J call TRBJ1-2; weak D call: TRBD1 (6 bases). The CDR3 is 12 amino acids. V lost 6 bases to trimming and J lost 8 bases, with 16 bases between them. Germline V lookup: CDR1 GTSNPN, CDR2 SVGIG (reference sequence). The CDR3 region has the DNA TGTGCCTGTTACAGGGATAGTGGGGGCTACACCTTC. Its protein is CACYRDSGGYTF.

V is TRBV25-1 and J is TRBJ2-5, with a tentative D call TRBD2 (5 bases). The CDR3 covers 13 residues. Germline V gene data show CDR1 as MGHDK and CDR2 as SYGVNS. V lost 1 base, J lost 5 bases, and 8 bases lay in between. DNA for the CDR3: TGTGCCAGCAGTGAATGGGGAGTGGAGACCCAGTACTTC. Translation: CASSEWGVETQYF. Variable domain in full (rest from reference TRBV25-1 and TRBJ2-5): EADIYQTPRYLVIGTGKKITLECSQTMGHDKMYWYQQDPGMELHLIHYSYGVNSTEKGDLSSESTVSRIRTEHFPLTLESARPSHTSQYLCASSEWGVETQYFGPGTRLLVL.

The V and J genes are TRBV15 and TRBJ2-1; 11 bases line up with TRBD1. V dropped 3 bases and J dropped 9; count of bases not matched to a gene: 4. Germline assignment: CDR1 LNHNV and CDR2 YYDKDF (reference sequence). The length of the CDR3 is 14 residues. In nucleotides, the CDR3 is TGTGCCACCAGCAGGGACAGGGGGCTGGGTGAGCAGTTCTTC. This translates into CATSRDRGLGEQFF.

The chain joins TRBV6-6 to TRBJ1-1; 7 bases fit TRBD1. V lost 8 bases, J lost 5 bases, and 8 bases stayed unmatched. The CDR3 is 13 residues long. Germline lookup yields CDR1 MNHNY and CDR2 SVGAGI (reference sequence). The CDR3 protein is CASGEGAWTEAFF. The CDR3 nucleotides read TGTGCCAGCGGAGAGGGGGCATGGACTGAAGCTTTCTTT.

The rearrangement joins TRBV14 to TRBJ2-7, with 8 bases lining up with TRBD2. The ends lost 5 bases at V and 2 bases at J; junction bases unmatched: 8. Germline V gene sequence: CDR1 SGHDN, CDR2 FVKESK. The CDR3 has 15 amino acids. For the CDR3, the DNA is TGTGCCAGCAGCGAATACACTAGCGGCGCCTACGAGCAGTACTTC. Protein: CASSEYTSGAYEQYF. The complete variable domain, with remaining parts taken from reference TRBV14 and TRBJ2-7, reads EAGVTQFPSHSVIEKGQTVTLRCDPISGHDNLYWYRRVMGKEIKFLLHFVKESKQDESGMPNNRFLAERTGGTYSTLKVQPAELEDSGVYFCASSEYTSGAYEQYFGPGTRLTVT.

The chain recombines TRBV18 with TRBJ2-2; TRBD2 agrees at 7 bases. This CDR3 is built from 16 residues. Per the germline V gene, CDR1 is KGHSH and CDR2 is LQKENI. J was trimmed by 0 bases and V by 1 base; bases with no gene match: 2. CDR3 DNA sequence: TGTGCCAGCTCACCACAGCGGGGTTCGAACACCGGGGAGCTGTTTTTT. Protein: CASSPQRGSNTGELFF.

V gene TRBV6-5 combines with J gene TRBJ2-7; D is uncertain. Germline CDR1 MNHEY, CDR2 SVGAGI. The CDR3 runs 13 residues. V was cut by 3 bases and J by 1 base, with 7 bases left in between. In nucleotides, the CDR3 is TGTGCCAGCAGTTATAGTATGTCCTACGAGCAGTACTTC. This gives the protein CASSYSMSYEQYF.